The rows below give T cell receptor beta chains drawn from one sample of a study of cytomegalovirus exposure and HLA in healthy donors. Sequencing was performed with immunoSEQ multiplex PCR; in TCRdb, only in-frame clones are kept and a portion is missing. Among about 120,000 clones listed, around 80% were seen once. Specimen: PBMCs. The receptors were gathered from a female donor in good health and CMV-seropositive. The CDR3 runs from the conserved cysteine through the conserved F or W. Fields, in order: clone size, V gene, D gene, J gene, CDR3 protein, CDR3 DNA. A D gene is named only where the DNA matches it firmly. A clone size is listed for some rows: how often the clone was seen (once, few, many), or a class if it is expanded.

>-|TRBV6-1|TRBD1|TRBJ1-3
CASSQNRGGDTIYF
TGTGCCAGCAGCCAAAACAGGGGTGGAGACACCATATATTTT
>-|TRBV5-1|-|TRBJ2-3
CASSFSTDTQYF
TGCGCCAGCAGCTTCTCCACAGATACGCAGTATTTT
>-|TRBV6-1|-|TRBJ2-7
CASREPGHVNEQYF
TGTGCCAGCAGGGAACCGGGACACGTGAACGAGCAGTACTTC
>-|TRBV9|-|TRBJ1-1
CASSVLGSTEAFF
TGTGCCAGCAGCGTCCTGGGGAGCACTGAAGCTTTCTTT
>once|TRBV30|-|TRBJ1-6
CAWSVLEGSPLHF
TGTGCCTGGAGTGTTCTGGAGGGTTCACCCCTCCACTTT
>-|TRBV30|-|TRBJ1-2
CAWTRPGYGYTF
TGTGCCTGGACCCGGCCAGGCTATGGCTACACCTTC
>-|TRBV28|-|TRBJ2-3
CASSLRGSSTDTQYF
TGTGCCAGCAGTTTACGCGGAAGTAGCACAGATACGCAGTATTTT
>few|TRBV5-1|-|TRBJ1-4
CASSLGRREHLQKLFF
TGCGCCAGCAGCTTGGGTAGGCGGGAGCACTTGCAAAAACTGTTTTTT
>-|TRBV5-4|-|TRBJ2-3
CASSLVSTSTDTQYF
TGTGCCAGCAGCTTGGTCTCGACTAGCACAGATACGCAGTATTTT
>-|TRBV10-2|-|TRBJ1-5
CASSEHLSGNSNQPQHF
TGCGCCAGCAGTGAGCACCTTTCCGGGAATAGCAATCAGCCCCAGCATTTT
>few|TRBV27|TRBD1|TRBJ1-2
CASSPDWDSLYGYTF
TGTGCCAGCAGTCCCGACTGGGACAGTCTCTATGGCTACACCTTC
>-|TRBV6-1|-|TRBJ2-5
CASRLESGGAETQYF
TGTGCCAGCAGGCTAGAGTCGGGGGGCGCGGAGACCCAGTACTTC
>-|TRBV28|-|TRBJ1-2
CASSWRNYGYTF
TGTGCCAGCAGTTGGAGAAACTATGGCTACACCTTC
>-|TRBV11-2|TRBD1|TRBJ2-7
CASSSTGDEQYF
TGTGCCAGCAGTTCCACAGGGGACGAGCAGTACTTC
>-|TRBV10-3|TRBD2|TRBJ2-1
CAIGIIGAGGLDEQFF
TGTGCCATCGGGATCATAGGGGCGGGGGGTCTAGATGAGCAGTTCTTC
>few|TRBV9|-|TRBJ2-5
CASSALPTPRDTQYF
TGTGCCAGCAGCGCTCTCCCTACCCCAAGAGATACCCAGTACTTC
>-|TRBV7-7|-|TRBJ1-4
CASSLSDSSYEKLFF
TGTGCTAGCAGCTTAAGCGACAGTAGCTATGAAAAACTGTTTTTT
>-|TRBV7-8|TRBD1|TRBJ2-2
CASSNRDRSGELFF
TGTGCCAGCAGCAACCGGGACAGGTCCGGGGAGCTGTTTTTT
>-|TRBV7-2|-|TRBJ1-1
CASSSGSNRVLNTEAFF
TGTGCCAGCAGCTCCGGATCAAACAGGGTTTTGAACACTGAAGCTTTCTTT
>-|TRBV6-1|TRBD1|TRBJ1-1
CASKTGMNTEAFF
TGTGCCAGCAAGACAGGGATGAACACTGAAGCTTTCTTT
>-|TRBV5-6|-|TRBJ1-4
CASSSLGDTATNEKLFF
TGTGCCAGCAGCAGCTTAGGGGACACCGCAACTAATGAAAAACTGTTTTTT
>-|TRBV19|TRBD1|TRBJ1-5
CASSIGRGGGRSNQPQHF
TGTGCCAGTAGTATAGGTAGAGGGGGCGGAAGGAGTAATCAGCCCCAGCATTTT
>-|TRBV4-2|TRBD2|TRBJ2-4
CASSQGAIAGENIQYF
TGTGCCAGCAGCCAAGGAGCAATAGCGGGTGAAAACATTCAGTACTTC
>-|TRBV4-1|TRBD2|TRBJ2-1
CASTPGGTSGSNEQFF
TGCGCCAGCACGCCTGGAGGGACTAGCGGTTCGAATGAGCAGTTCTTC
>-|TRBV11-2|-|TRBJ1-2
CASNLQTHYDGYTF
TGTGCCAGCAACTTACAGACGCACTATGACGGCTACACCTTC
>-|TRBV5-1|TRBD2|TRBJ2-5
CASSLVASGGQETQYF
TGCGCCAGCAGCTTGGTGGCTAGCGGGGGCCAAGAGACCCAGTACTTC
>-|TRBV7-2|-|TRBJ2-1
CASSSARALYNEQFF
TGTGCCAGCAGCTCAGCGAGGGCCCTGTACAATGAGCAGTTCTTC
>few|TRBV28|TRBD1|TRBJ1-6
CASSYDRAYNSPLHF
TGTGCCAGCAGTTATGACAGGGCCTATAATTCACCCCTCCACTTT
>-|TRBV6-5|-|TRBJ1-6
CASSLSEMGGSPLHF
TGTGCCAGCAGCCTGTCGGAGATGGGGGGTTCACCCCTCCACTTT
>-|TRBV18|TRBD2|TRBJ2-6
CASSPGLVVVTGANVLTF
TGTGCCAGCTCACCGGGACTAGTTGTCGTAACTGGGGCCAACGTCCTGACTTTC
>-|TRBV19|-|TRBJ1-6
CASSNGQTDSPLHF
TGTGCGAGTAGTAACGGACAGACCGATTCACCCCTCCACTTT